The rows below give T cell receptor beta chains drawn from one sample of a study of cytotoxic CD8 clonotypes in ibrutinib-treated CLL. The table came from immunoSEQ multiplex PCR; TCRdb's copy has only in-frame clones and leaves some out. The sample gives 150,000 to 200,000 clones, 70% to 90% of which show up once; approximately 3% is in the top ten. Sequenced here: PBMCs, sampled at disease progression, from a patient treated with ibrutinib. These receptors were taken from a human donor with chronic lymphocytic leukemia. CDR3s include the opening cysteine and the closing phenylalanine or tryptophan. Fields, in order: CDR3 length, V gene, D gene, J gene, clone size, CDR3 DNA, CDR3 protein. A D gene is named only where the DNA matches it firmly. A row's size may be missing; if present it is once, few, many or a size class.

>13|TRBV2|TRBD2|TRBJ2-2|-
TGTGCCAGCCAGCGGGAGGGGGCCGGGGAGCTGTTTTTT
CASQREGAGELFF
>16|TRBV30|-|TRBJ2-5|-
TGTGCCTGGAGTGTCTCGGGCAGAGCTCCTGCAGAGACCCAGTACTTC
CAWSVSGRAPAETQYF
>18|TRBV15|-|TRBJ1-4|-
TGTGCCACCAGCAGAGATGGCGTCGGTCGGGCTGCCGGTGAAAAACTGTTTTTT
CATSRDGVGRAAGEKLFF
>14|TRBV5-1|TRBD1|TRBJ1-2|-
TGCGCCAGCAGCTTGCAAACAGGGGGCTCTGGCTACACCTTC
CASSLQTGGSGYTF
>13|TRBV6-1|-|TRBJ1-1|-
TGTGCCAGCAGGGACAGCGAGAACACTGAAGCTTTCTTT
CASRDSENTEAFF
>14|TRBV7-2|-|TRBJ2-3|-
TGTGCCAGCAGCTTAGATCGGGCGGCAGATACGCAGTATTTT
CASSLDRAADTQYF
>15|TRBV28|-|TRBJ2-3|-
TGTGCCAGCAGTTCGACTAGTAGAGGGGCAGATACGCAGTATTTT
CASSSTSRGADTQYF
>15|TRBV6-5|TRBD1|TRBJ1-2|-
TGTGCCAGCAGTTCGCGGACAGGCGCCAACTATGGCTACACCTTC
CASSSRTGANYGYTF
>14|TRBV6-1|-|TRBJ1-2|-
TGTGCCAGCAGCCCAGGGATGCTGATCTATGGCTACACCTTC
CASSPGMLIYGYTF
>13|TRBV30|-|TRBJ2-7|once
TGTGCCTGGATGTCTGGAGCAGGCTACGAGCAGTACTTC
CAWMSGAGYEQYF
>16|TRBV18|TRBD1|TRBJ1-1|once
TGTGCCAGCTCACCACCCGGGACAGGGGTGAACACTGAAGCTTTCTTT
CASSPPGTGVNTEAFF
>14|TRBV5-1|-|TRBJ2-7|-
TGCGCCAGCAGCCTGGGGTCGTCTAGGTACGAGCAGTACTTC
CASSLGSSRYEQYF
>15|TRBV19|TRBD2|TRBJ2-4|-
TGTGCCAGTAGCCCCCGGGGGGTAGCCAAAAACATTCAGTACTTC
CASSPRGVAKNIQYF
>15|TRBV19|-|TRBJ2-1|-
TGTGCCAGTAGTATAGATGGGGCAGTTCTCAATGAGCAGTTCTTC
CASSIDGAVLNEQFF
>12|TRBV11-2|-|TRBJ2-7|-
TGTGCCAGCAGCTCCTGGACAGACGAGCAGTACTTC
CASSSWTDEQYF
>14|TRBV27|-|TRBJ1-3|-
TGTGCCAGCAGCGCTACAGGGTCGGGAAACACCATATATTTT
CASSATGSGNTIYF
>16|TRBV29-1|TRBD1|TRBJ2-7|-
TGCAGCGTTTTGAAATCCGGGACAGGGTTTACCTACGAGCAGTACTTC
CSVLKSGTGFTYEQYF
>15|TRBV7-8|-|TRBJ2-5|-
TGTGCCAGCAGCTTAGTCGGGCAGCAACAAGAGACCCAGTACTTC
CASSLVGQQQETQYF
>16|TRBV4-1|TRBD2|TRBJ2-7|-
TGCGCCAGCAGCCCTATAGCGGGAGCCCTCTCCTACGAGCAGTACTTC
CASSPIAGALSYEQYF
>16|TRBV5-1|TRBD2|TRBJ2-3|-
TGCGCCAGCAGCTTGCCGCTCGGGACTAGCTCAGATACGCAGTATTTT
CASSLPLGTSSDTQYF
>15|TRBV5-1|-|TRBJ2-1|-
TGCGCCAGCAGCTTGGTAGGGGGAATCTACAATGAGCAGTTCTTC
CASSLVGGIYNEQFF
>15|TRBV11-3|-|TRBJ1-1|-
TGTGCCAGCAGCTTAGACGGACAGCAGAACACTGAAGCTTTCTTT
CASSLDGQQNTEAFF
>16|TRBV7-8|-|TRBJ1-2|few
TGTGCCAGCAGCTTAGCGGGTGCGGGGGCATACTATGGCTACACCTTC
CASSLAGAGAYYGYTF
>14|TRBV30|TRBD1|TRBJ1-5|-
TGTGCCTGGCGGACAGGGAAAAGCAATCAGCCCCAGCATTTT
CAWRTGKSNQPQHF
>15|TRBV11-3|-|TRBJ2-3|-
TGTGCCAGCAGCCCCGGGCGTACCCTCACAGATACGCAGTATTTT
CASSPGRTLTDTQYF
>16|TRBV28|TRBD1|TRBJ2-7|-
TGTGCCAGCAGTACCCTCTTGGGACAGGGGTCTTACGAGCAGTACTTC
CASSTLLGQGSYEQYF
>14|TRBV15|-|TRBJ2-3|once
TGTGCCACCAGCAGAGATACGGGAGTGGATACGCAGTATTTT
CATSRDTGVDTQYF
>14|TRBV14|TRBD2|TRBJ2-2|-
TGTGCCAGCAGACTAGCGGGAGTGGCCGGGGAGCTGTTTTTT
CASRLAGVAGELFF
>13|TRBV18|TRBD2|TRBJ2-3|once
TGTGCCAGCTCACAGCGGGAGGGAGATACGCAGTATTTT
CASSQREGDTQYF
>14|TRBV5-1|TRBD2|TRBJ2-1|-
TGCGCCAGCTGGGGGACTAGCGGCTACAATGAGCAGTTCTTC
CASWGTSGYNEQFF
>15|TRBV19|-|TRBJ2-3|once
TGTGCCAGTAGTATCCCGGGGCGGGCGACAGATACGCAGTATTTT
CASSIPGRATDTQYF
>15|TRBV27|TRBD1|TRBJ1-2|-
TGTGCCAGCAGTTTAGGAGGGGGCGCGAACTATGGCTACACCTTC
CASSLGGGANYGYTF
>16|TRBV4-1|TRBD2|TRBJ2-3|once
TGCGCCAGCAGCCCGCCTAGCGGGAGACTCACAGATACGCAGTATTTT
CASSPPSGRLTDTQYF
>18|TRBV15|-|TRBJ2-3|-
TGTGCCACCAGCCGGACAGTAACTTCTTCATCGTCCACAGATACGCAGTATTTT
CATSRTVTSSSSTDTQYF
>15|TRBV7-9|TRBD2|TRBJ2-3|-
TGTGCCAGCAGGGAAACTAGCGCCAGCACAGATACGCAGTATTTT
CASRETSASTDTQYF
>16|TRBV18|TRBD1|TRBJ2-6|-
TGTGCCAGCACCCACAGGGGCAACTCTGGGGCCAACGTCCTGACTTTC
CASTHRGNSGANVLTF
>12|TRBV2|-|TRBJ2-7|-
TGTGCCAGCAGTGAAAGGGACCCACTTCGGTACTTC
CASSERDPLRYF
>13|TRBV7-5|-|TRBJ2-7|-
TGTGTCAGAAGGCCCGTTTCAAACTACGAGCAGTACTTC
CVRRPVSNYEQYF
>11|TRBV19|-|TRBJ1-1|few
TGTGCCAGTAGTACACTACAAGAAGCTTTCTTT
CASSTLQEAFF